This TCR beta chain was captured by sequencing in a study of Ad26.COV2.S vaccination and SARS-CoV-2 variants. The study, taken as a whole, reports: Similar non-spike TCR breadth was seen in vaccine and placebo recipients. Analytic work on TCR breadth and depth might have understated the full extent of total T cell responses.

On this clone itself: The antigen remains undetermined.

V gave up 7 bases and J gave up 0 bases, with 10 bases separating them. CDR1 is MNHEY and CDR2 is SMNVEV in the germline V gene (reference sequence). The CDR3 runs to 14 residues. Using immunoSEQ multiplex PCR, the repertoire was profiled, and TCRdb retains in-frame clones only, with some absent. The sample holds about 350,000 clones, 92% seen once. The chain couples TRBV27 to TRBJ2-1; no reliable D call. The origin of this receptor is a human donor who had recovered from COVID-19. The sample consisted of peripheral blood, taken after recovery from COVID-19. This CDR3 is CASTRWGSYNEQFF. In DNA, the CDR3 is TGTGCCAGCACCCGATGGGGCTCCTACAATGAGCAGTTCTTC.